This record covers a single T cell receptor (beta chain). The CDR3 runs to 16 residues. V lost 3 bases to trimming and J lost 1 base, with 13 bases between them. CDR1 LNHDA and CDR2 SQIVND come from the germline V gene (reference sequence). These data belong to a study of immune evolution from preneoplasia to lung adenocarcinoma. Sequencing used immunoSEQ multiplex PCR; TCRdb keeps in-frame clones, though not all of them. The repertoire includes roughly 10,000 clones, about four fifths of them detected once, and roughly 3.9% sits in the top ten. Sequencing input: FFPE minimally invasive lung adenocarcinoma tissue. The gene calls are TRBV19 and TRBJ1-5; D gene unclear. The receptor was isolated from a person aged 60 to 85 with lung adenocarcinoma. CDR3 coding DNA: TGTGCCAGTAGTATTATGAGGACGGTAAGCAATCAGCCCCAGCATTTT. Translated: CASSIMRTVSNQPQHF.